These T cell receptor beta chains were read from a single sample in a study of cytomegalovirus exposure and HLA in healthy donors. Measured with immunoSEQ multiplex PCR; TCRdb has only the in-frame clones, and not every one. The table has about 180,000 clones, 85% seen once; the top ten hold approximately 16%. Material for sequencing was PBMCs. Receptor source: a man in his late teens or twenties in good health and CMV-seropositive. Both conserved end residues are trimmed from each CDR3. The order of the fields is V gene, J gene, clone size, CDR3 length, D gene, CDR3 protein. D genes are given only for firm matches. The listing skips clone size in some rows; elsewhere it reads once, few, many or a size class.

TRBV7-8	TRBJ2-2	few	12	TRBD1	ASSPGQATGELF
TRBV2	TRBJ1-5	-	11	-	ASINGLGQPQH
TRBV28	TRBJ1-5	-	13	TRBD1	ASRMRQGGIQPQH
TRBV4-1	TRBJ2-5	-	11	-	ASSQDFGRTQY
TRBV9	TRBJ2-5	-	11	TRBD1	ASSGQGTETQY
TRBV6-5	TRBJ2-5	-	13	TRBD2	ASSPRGAGLETQY
TRBV5-6	TRBJ1-2	-	10	-	ASSANSGGYT
TRBV2	TRBJ2-7	-	9	-	ACRVWEEQY
TRBV5-4	TRBJ1-2	-	13	TRBD1	ASSWTGGTYYGYT
TRBV2	TRBJ2-1	-	13	-	ASSDPGSSYNEQF
TRBV10-1	TRBJ2-3	-	13	TRBD2	ASSESGRLADTQY
TRBV25-1	TRBJ1-5	-	15	TRBD1	ASSENDRGDPNQPQH
TRBV19	TRBJ2-6	-	13	-	ASLAPSSGANVLT
TRBV5-6	TRBJ1-2	few	12	-	ASSLKLVARGYT
TRBV11-2	TRBJ1-2	-	15	TRBD1	ASTLVGTGHIGYGYT
TRBV28	TRBJ1-6	-	13	-	ASSQGSSYNSPLH
TRBV28	TRBJ2-3	-	13	-	ASSLSTATLDTQY
TRBV7-3	TRBJ2-2	-	12	-	ASSYRRNTGELF
TRBV6-6	TRBJ1-5	-	11	-	ATFRVAGQPQH
TRBV2	TRBJ2-1	few	10	TRBD2	ASSLTSGEQF
TRBV5-6	TRBJ2-3	-	10	-	ASSLGQDTQY
TRBV28	TRBJ1-2	-	10	TRBD1	AFGTGVLGYT
TRBV7-3	TRBJ1-2	-	10	-	ASSLSGDGYT
TRBV7-9	TRBJ2-2	-	12	TRBD2	ASSPGTRAGELF
TRBV4-1	TRBJ1-2	-	13	-	ASRARGGPNYGYT
TRBV6-1	TRBJ1-5	-	13	TRBD1	ASRVTGASNQPQH
TRBV11-2	TRBJ2-1	-	12	TRBD1	ASREPGQGNEQF
TRBV30	TRBJ2-3	-	13	TRBD2	AWRQAREGTDTQY
TRBV28	TRBJ1-5	once	12	-	ASSSGGLKQPQH
TRBV7-9	TRBJ2-1	-	13	-	ASSRGTPSDNEQF
TRBV6-6	TRBJ1-5	-	14	-	ASSYGTGRRNQPQH
TRBV20-1	TRBJ1-1	once	9	-	SAGLNTEAF
TRBV4-1	TRBJ1-1	-	12	-	ASSQEGGVAEAF
TRBV6-1	TRBJ1-1	-	14	TRBD1	ASSELTGDYNTEAF
TRBV6-5	TRBJ2-1	-	13	TRBD1	ASSTRGQGNNEQF
TRBV7-2	TRBJ1-2	once	14	TRBD1	ASSLLDRDILGGYT
TRBV6-6	TRBJ2-7	-	11	TRBD1	ASRDRGTYEQY
TRBV6-1	TRBJ2-5	-	13	TRBD1	ASSDLQGDQETQY
TRBV14	TRBJ2-5	-	16	TRBD1	ASSQALVYRGIQETQY
TRBV30	TRBJ2-7	-	11	TRBD1	AWEGQGSYEQY
TRBV7-8	TRBJ2-5	-	13	TRBD2	ASREWSGAQETQY
TRBV19	TRBJ1-1	few	16	TRBD1	ASSSRGGAGTMNTEAF
TRBV29-1	TRBJ2-7	-	10	TRBD2	SVGAGGDEQY
TRBV6-4	TRBJ2-1	-	13	TRBD2	ASSAASGRATEQF
TRBV11-2	TRBJ2-7	-	12	TRBD1	ASNGGQVAYEQY
TRBV11-1	TRBJ2-1	-	13	TRBD1	ASSVQGPTYNEQF
TRBV5-6	TRBJ1-4	-	13	-	ASSLEGGEDEKLF
TRBV5-6	TRBJ2-3	-	13	TRBD2	ASSLGRGGTDTQY
TRBV18	TRBJ1-3	-	16	TRBD1	ASSPLPTTGGNGNTIY
TRBV6-5	TRBJ1-2	-	11	-	ASSYSTSGGYT
TRBV29-1	TRBJ2-1	-	12	TRBD2	SAETSGRYNEQF
TRBV2	TRBJ2-7	-	11	TRBD2	ASSGGPIYEQY
TRBV2	TRBJ1-5	few	11	-	ASNPTGHQPQH
TRBV5-5	TRBJ2-2	once	12	-	ASSFAGNTGELF
TRBV7-3	TRBJ2-2	few	14	TRBD1	ASSPRWAGGTGELF